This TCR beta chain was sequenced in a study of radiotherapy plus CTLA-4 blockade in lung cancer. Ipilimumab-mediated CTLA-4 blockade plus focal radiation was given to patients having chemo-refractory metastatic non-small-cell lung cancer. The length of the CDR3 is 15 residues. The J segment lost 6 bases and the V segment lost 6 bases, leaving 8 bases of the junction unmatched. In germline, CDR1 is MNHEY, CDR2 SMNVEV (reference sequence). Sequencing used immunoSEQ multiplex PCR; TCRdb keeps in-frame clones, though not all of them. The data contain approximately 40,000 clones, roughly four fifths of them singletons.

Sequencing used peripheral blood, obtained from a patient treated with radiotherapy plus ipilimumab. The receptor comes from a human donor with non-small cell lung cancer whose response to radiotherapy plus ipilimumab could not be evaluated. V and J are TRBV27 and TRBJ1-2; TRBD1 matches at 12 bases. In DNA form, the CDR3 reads TGTGCCAGCAGCCGACCGGGACAGGGGGCGGATGGCTACACCTTC. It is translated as CASSRPGQGADGYTF.